The rows below give T cell receptor beta chains drawn from one sample of a study of PD-1 blockade in mismatch repair-deficient tumors. Assay used: immunoSEQ multiplex PCR; TCRdb lists only in-frame clones, some missing. The sample lists around 16,000 clones, approximately 84% occurring once. The specimen comprised PBMCs, sampled 4 weeks after starting pembrolizumab. Every receptor here comes from an adult with mismatch repair-deficient cancer. CDR3s include the opening cysteine and the closing phenylalanine or tryptophan. The D gene is left open where the match is weak. The size field is filled for only some rows; it gives once, few, many or a size class.

D: TRBD1
V: TRBV5-1
J: TRBJ1-4
size: few
DNA: TGCGCCAGCAGCTTAGGACAGGGGGCGGAAAAACTGTTTTTT
CDR3: CASSLGQGAEKLFF

D: .
V: TRBV6-5
J: TRBJ2-2
size: .
DNA: TGTGCCAGCAGTTACTCGCGGACCGGGGAGCTGTTTTTT
CDR3: CASSYSRTGELFF

D: TRBD1
V: TRBV6-6
J: TRBJ1-1
size: .
DNA: TGTGCCAGCAGCCTCGGGACAGGGATAACTGAAGCTTTCTTT
CDR3: CASSLGTGITEAFF

D: TRBD2
V: TRBV28
J: TRBJ2-7
size: .
DNA: TGTGCCAGCAGCCGGGGTGGAGCGGGAGGGAAGGACGAGCAGTACTTC
CDR3: CASSRGGAGGKDEQYF

D: .
V: TRBV9
J: TRBJ2-3
size: .
DNA: TGTGCCAGCAGCGACACCACAGGGACGGGGACAGATACGCAGTATTTT
CDR3: CASSDTTGTGTDTQYF

D: .
V: TRBV29-1
J: TRBJ1-2
size: .
DNA: TGCAGCGTTGTGGCCTCCAACTATGGCTACACCTTC
CDR3: CSVVASNYGYTF

D: .
V: TRBV12-5
J: TRBJ2-7
size: .
DNA: TGTGCTAGTGGCCCAAGGGGTACCCAATACGAGCAGTACTTC
CDR3: CASGPRGTQYEQYF

D: .
V: TRBV5-1
J: TRBJ1-1
size: .
DNA: TGCGCCAGCGGCGAGGGCGTGAACACTGAAGCTTTCTTT
CDR3: CASGEGVNTEAFF

D: .
V: TRBV11-2
J: TRBJ1-5
size: .
DNA: TGTGCCAGCAGCTTAGAGGCTCAGCCCCAGCATTTT
CDR3: CASSLEAQPQHF

D: .
V: TRBV18
J: TRBJ2-3
size: .
DNA: TGTGCCAGCTCACCACCGGCACGCACAGATACGCAGTATTTT
CDR3: CASSPPARTDTQYF

D: .
V: TRBV5-1
J: TRBJ2-3
size: .
DNA: TGCGCCAGCAGCTATAGCGGCCCACATACAGATACGCAGTATTTT
CDR3: CASSYSGPHTDTQYF

D: TRBD1
V: TRBV6-5
J: TRBJ1-1
size: .
DNA: TGTGCCAGCAGTTACTCGAGACAGGGGAGCGCTGAAGCTTTCTTT
CDR3: CASSYSRQGSAEAFF

D: TRBD2
V: TRBV9
J: TRBJ2-1
size: .
DNA: TGTGCCAGCAGCCCCCGGAGTAGCGGGAGTGGTGTTGGCTCCTACAATGAGCAGTTCTTC
CDR3: CASSPRSSGSGVGSYNEQFF

D: .
V: TRBV9
J: TRBJ1-1
size: .
DNA: TGTGCCAGCAGCCTAAGTGGGGGCTACACTGAAGCTTTCTTT
CDR3: CASSLSGGYTEAFF

D: TRBD2
V: TRBV7-3
J: TRBJ2-1
size: .
DNA: TGTGCCAGCAGCCTACTAGCGGGAGGGAAATACAATGAGCAGTTCTTC
CDR3: CASSLLAGGKYNEQFF

D: .
V: TRBV18
J: TRBJ2-7
size: .
DNA: TGTGCCAGCTCACCTCCAGGGATCGGGTACGAGCAGTACTTC
CDR3: CASSPPGIGYEQYF

D: .
V: TRBV5-1
J: TRBJ2-7
size: .
DNA: TGCGCCAGCAGCTTGGACGCCGGGGATCCCTCCTACGAGCAGTACTTC
CDR3: CASSLDAGDPSYEQYF

D: .
V: TRBV7-8
J: TRBJ2-7
size: .
DNA: TGTGCCAGCAGCTTAGAGGACTTGGTTCAGGGGGGCAATTCCTACGAGCAGTACTTC
CDR3: CASSLEDLVQGGNSYEQYF

D: .
V: TRBV29-1
J: TRBJ1-4
size: .
DNA: TGCAGCGCCCAAGGAGGGAGGGATGAAAAACTGTTTTTT
CDR3: CSAQGGRDEKLFF

D: TRBD1
V: TRBV11-3
J: TRBJ2-2
size: .
DNA: TGTGCCAGCAGCTCTAATGGTTTGGGACAGGGTGTCACCGGGGAGCTGTTTTTT
CDR3: CASSSNGLGQGVTGELFF

D: .
V: TRBV5-6
J: TRBJ1-1
size: .
DNA: TGTGCCAGCAGCTTAACAGGGTACGGCACTGAAGCTTTCTTT
CDR3: CASSLTGYGTEAFF

D: .
V: TRBV5-1
J: TRBJ2-7
size: .
DNA: TGCGCCAGCAGCTTGGTGGTCGGAAACTACGAGCAGTACTTT
CDR3: CASSLVVGNYEQYF

D: TRBD2
V: TRBV28
J: TRBJ2-1
size: .
DNA: TGTGCCAGCACCACAGTCACTAGCGGGAGATCTAATGAGCAGTTCTTC
CDR3: CASTTVTSGRSNEQFF

D: TRBD1
V: TRBV4-2
J: TRBJ1-6
size: once
DNA: TGTGCCAGCAGCCAAGATGGCCAGGGGGCTTTGTCACCCCTCCACTTT
CDR3: CASSQDGQGALSPLHF